Listed below are T cell receptor beta chains from one sample, sequenced in a study of T cell repertoires in cytomegalovirus infection. TCRdb reprocessed the reads via MiXCR and lists one record per CDR3 protein. The profile covers under 250,000 distinct CDR3 sequences, with roughly an eighth appearing a single time and approximately 1.6% taken by the ten largest. Sequencing input: PBMCs. These TCRs come from a human donor in good health (CMV status not recorded). Some clones in this sample may be carry-over from other donors' samples. Each CDR3 is given with its conserved first and last residue. The D gene is left open where the match is weak. For some rows the clone size is stated as once, few or many, or as a class when expanded; others skip it.

cdr3_length: 13; v_call: TRBV29-1; clone_size: many; d_call: TRBD1; j_call: TRBJ1-2; cdr3_aa: CSVASTGVNGYTF; cdr3_nt: TGCAGCGTTGCTTCGACAGGGGTGAATGGCTACACCTTC
cdr3_length: 14; v_call: TRBV6-2/TRBV6-3; clone_size: many; d_call: TRBD1; j_call: TRBJ2-1; cdr3_aa: CASRSGGSYNEQFF; cdr3_nt: TGTGCCAGCCGTTCAGGGGGCTCCTACAATGAGCAGTTCTTC
cdr3_length: 15; v_call: TRBV28; clone_size: few; d_call: .; j_call: TRBJ1-2; cdr3_aa: CASSLPGATNYGYTF; cdr3_nt: TGTGCCAGCAGTTTGCCAGGGGCTACTAACTATGGCTACACCTTC
cdr3_length: 15; v_call: TRBV7-2; clone_size: many; d_call: TRBD2; j_call: TRBJ2-5; cdr3_aa: CASSYGRGLAETQYF; cdr3_nt: TGTGCCAGCAGCTACGGCCGGGGACTAGCGGAGACCCAGTACTTC
cdr3_length: 16; v_call: TRBV29-1; clone_size: .; d_call: .; j_call: TRBJ2-3; cdr3_aa: CSVLRDAPVGTDTQYF; cdr3_nt: TGCAGCGTTCTACGGGACGCTCCCGTAGGCACAGATACGCAGTATTTT
cdr3_length: 15; v_call: TRBV30; clone_size: .; d_call: TRBD1; j_call: TRBJ1-5; cdr3_aa: CAWGQGLGSNQPQHF; cdr3_nt: TGTGCCTGGGGACAGGGTTTAGGAAGCAATCAGCCCCAGCATTTT
cdr3_length: 17; v_call: TRBV12-3/TRBV12-4; clone_size: .; d_call: .; j_call: TRBJ2-1; cdr3_aa: CASNHGRVWSGGTEQFF; cdr3_nt: TGTGCCAGCAATCATGGGAGAGTTTGGTCAGGAGGAACTGAGCAGTTCTTC
cdr3_length: 12; v_call: TRBV20-1; clone_size: few; d_call: .; j_call: TRBJ2-7; cdr3_aa: CAGQSSTYEQYF; cdr3_nt: TGCGCCGGGCAATCATCCACCTACGAGCAGTACTTC
cdr3_length: 13; v_call: TRBV11-3; clone_size: many; d_call: .; j_call: TRBJ2-7; cdr3_aa: CASSPGPPYEQYF; cdr3_nt: TGTGCCAGCAGTCCGGGTCCTCCTTACGAGCAGTACTTC
cdr3_length: 16; v_call: TRBV7-2; clone_size: many; d_call: TRBD1; j_call: TRBJ2-2; cdr3_aa: CASSLEQGPAFGELFF; cdr3_nt: TGTGCCAGCAGCTTAGAACAGGGGCCAGCCTTCGGGGAGCTGTTTTTT
cdr3_length: 13; v_call: TRBV6-1; clone_size: .; d_call: TRBD1; j_call: TRBJ1-6; cdr3_aa: CASGQGVISPLHF; cdr3_nt: TGTGCCAGTGGACAGGGAGTGATTTCACCCCTCCACTTT
cdr3_length: 15; v_call: TRBV7-2; clone_size: many; d_call: TRBD1; j_call: TRBJ1-2; cdr3_aa: CASSLDAGTGYGYTF; cdr3_nt: TGTGCCAGCAGCTTGGACGCCGGGACAGGCTATGGCTACACCTTC
cdr3_length: 13; v_call: TRBV20-1; clone_size: .; d_call: .; j_call: TRBJ1-5; cdr3_aa: CSARGYSNQPQHF; cdr3_nt: TGCAGTGCTAGAGGTTATAGCAATCAGCCCCAGCATTTT
cdr3_length: 16; v_call: TRBV23-1; clone_size: few; d_call: .; j_call: TRBJ1-5; cdr3_aa: CASSQSGPEGNQPQHF; cdr3_nt: TGCGCCAGCAGTCAATCAGGGCCGGAGGGCAATCAGCCCCAGCATTTT
cdr3_length: 14; v_call: TRBV19; clone_size: many; d_call: .; j_call: TRBJ1-1; cdr3_aa: CASRTTGPNTEAFF; cdr3_nt: TGTGCCAGTAGAACTACAGGGCCGAACACTGAAGCTTTCTTT
cdr3_length: 15; v_call: TRBV19; clone_size: .; d_call: .; j_call: TRBJ2-7; cdr3_aa: CASSIASGDSYEQYF; cdr3_nt: TGTGCCAGTAGTATAGCGTCGGGGGACTCCTACGAGCAGTACTTC
cdr3_length: 13; v_call: TRBV25-1; clone_size: many; d_call: .; j_call: TRBJ2-6; cdr3_aa: CATGFSGANVLTF; cdr3_nt: TGTGCCACGGGGTTCTCTGGGGCCAACGTCCTGACTTTC
cdr3_length: 16; v_call: TRBV7-2; clone_size: .; d_call: TRBD2; j_call: TRBJ2-5; cdr3_aa: CASSPGLAGVRETQYF; cdr3_nt: TGTGCCAGCAGCCCCGGACTAGCGGGAGTACGAGAGACCCAGTACTTC
cdr3_length: 14; v_call: TRBV7-3; clone_size: many; d_call: TRBD2; j_call: TRBJ2-1; cdr3_aa: CASSLGGRAVEQFF; cdr3_nt: TGTGCCAGCAGCTTGGGTGGGAGGGCCGTTGAGCAGTTCTTC
cdr3_length: 16; v_call: TRBV7-3; clone_size: many; d_call: TRBD2; j_call: TRBJ2-1; cdr3_aa: CASSLMGAGGRDEQFF; cdr3_nt: TGTGCCAGCAGCTTAATGGGGGCGGGAGGACGAGATGAGCAGTTCTTC
cdr3_length: 15; v_call: TRBV12-3/TRBV12-4; clone_size: many; d_call: .; j_call: TRBJ1-1; cdr3_aa: CASSPEGVAWTEAFF; cdr3_nt: TGTGCCAGCAGTCCAGAAGGGGTGGCTTGGACTGAAGCTTTCTTT
cdr3_length: 14; v_call: TRBV19; clone_size: few; d_call: TRBD1; j_call: TRBJ1-5; cdr3_aa: CASSETGWNQPQHF; cdr3_nt: TGTGCCAGCTCAGAGACAGGGTGGAATCAGCCCCAGCATTTT
cdr3_length: 15; v_call: TRBV5-6; clone_size: few; d_call: .; j_call: TRBJ2-7; cdr3_aa: CASSPVLRKDREQYF; cdr3_nt: TGTGCCAGCAGCCCCGTCCTCCGCAAAGACAGGGAGCAGTACTTC
cdr3_length: 16; v_call: TRBV19; clone_size: few; d_call: TRBD2; j_call: TRBJ2-7; cdr3_aa: CASSIGSLAASYEQYF; cdr3_nt: TGTGCCAGTAGTATAGGTTCCCTAGCGGCATCCTACGAGCAGTACTTC
cdr3_length: 16; v_call: TRBV18; clone_size: .; d_call: TRBD2; j_call: TRBJ2-1; cdr3_aa: CASSSSTSGRGNEQFF; cdr3_nt: TGTGCCAGCTCATCCTCTACTAGCGGGAGGGGGAATGAGCAGTTCTTC
cdr3_length: 16; v_call: TRBV6-6; clone_size: few; d_call: TRBD2; j_call: TRBJ2-3; cdr3_aa: CASSYSLAGTTDTQYF; cdr3_nt: TGTGCCAGCAGTTACTCTCTAGCGGGGACCACAGATACGCAGTATTTT
cdr3_length: 15; v_call: TRBV11-2; clone_size: many; d_call: TRBD1; j_call: TRBJ1-4; cdr3_aa: CASSRTQGTSEKLFF; cdr3_nt: TGTGCCAGCAGCCGAACACAGGGGACGAGTGAAAAACTGTTTTTT
cdr3_length: 14; v_call: TRBV10-3; clone_size: many; d_call: TRBD1; j_call: TRBJ1-1; cdr3_aa: CACSGQNGNTEAFF; cdr3_nt: TGTGCCTGCTCGGGACAGAATGGGAACACTGAAGCTTTCTTT
cdr3_length: 15; v_call: TRBV7-9; clone_size: many; d_call: TRBD1; j_call: TRBJ1-4; cdr3_aa: CASSPWTGTNEKLFF; cdr3_nt: TGTGCCAGCAGCCCGTGGACAGGAACTAATGAAAAACTGTTTTTT
cdr3_length: 14; v_call: TRBV7-2; clone_size: many; d_call: .; j_call: TRBJ2-7; cdr3_aa: CASSLGFVSYEQYF; cdr3_nt: TGTGCCAGCAGCTTGGGATTTGTTTCCTACGAGCAGTACTTC
cdr3_length: 14; v_call: TRBV10-3; clone_size: .; d_call: .; j_call: TRBJ2-5; cdr3_aa: CATQGGGSQETQYF; cdr3_nt: TGTGCCACTCAGGGGGGAGGGTCACAAGAGACCCAGTACTTC
cdr3_length: 14; v_call: TRBV12-3/TRBV12-4; clone_size: .; d_call: TRBD1; j_call: TRBJ2-5; cdr3_aa: CASSFDRVAETQYF; cdr3_nt: TGTGCCAGCAGCTTTGACAGGGTAGCCGAGACCCAGTACTTC
cdr3_length: 12; v_call: TRBV19; clone_size: few; d_call: .; j_call: TRBJ2-1; cdr3_aa: CASSPVEEEQFF; cdr3_nt: TGTGCCAGTAGCCCCGTGGAGGAGGAGCAGTTCTTC
cdr3_length: 13; v_call: TRBV29-1; clone_size: few; d_call: .; j_call: TRBJ2-1; cdr3_aa: CSQAGRQNNEQFF; cdr3_nt: TGCAGCCAGGCGGGACGACAGAACAATGAGCAGTTCTTC
cdr3_length: 15; v_call: TRBV20-1; clone_size: many; d_call: TRBD2; j_call: TRBJ2-1; cdr3_aa: CSAPSGGPRHDEQFF; cdr3_nt: TGCAGTGCTCCGAGCGGGGGCCCCCGGCACGATGAGCAGTTCTTC
cdr3_length: 16; v_call: TRBV11-2; clone_size: .; d_call: TRBD1; j_call: TRBJ2-5; cdr3_aa: CASSQRPGQRQETQYF; cdr3_nt: TGTGCCAGCAGCCAGAGACCGGGACAGCGCCAAGAGACCCAGTACTTC
cdr3_length: 17; v_call: TRBV5-1; clone_size: few; d_call: .; j_call: TRBJ2-1; cdr3_aa: CASSFPWGREIFNEQFF; cdr3_nt: TGCGCCAGCAGCTTCCCTTGGGGCAGGGAAATATTCAATGAGCAGTTCTTC
cdr3_length: 13; v_call: TRBV12-5; clone_size: many; d_call: .; j_call: TRBJ1-5; cdr3_aa: CASGRDGLSPQHF; cdr3_nt: TGTGCTAGTGGCCGGGACGGACTCAGCCCCCAGCATTTT
cdr3_length: 15; v_call: TRBV7-2; clone_size: many; d_call: TRBD2; j_call: TRBJ2-1; cdr3_aa: CASSLGGTQYNEQFF; cdr3_nt: TGTGCCAGCAGCTTGGGAGGGACGCAATACAATGAGCAGTTCTTC
cdr3_length: 15; v_call: TRBV28; clone_size: many; d_call: .; j_call: TRBJ2-1; cdr3_aa: CASSLYKGGRNEQFF; cdr3_nt: TGTGCCAGCAGTTTATACAAAGGGGGACGCAATGAGCAGTTCTTC
cdr3_length: 17; v_call: TRBV29-1; clone_size: .; d_call: .; j_call: TRBJ2-5; cdr3_aa: CSVEDPRSSEQSETQYF; cdr3_nt: TGCAGCGTTGAAGATCCTCGTTCTTCAGAACAGTCGGAGACCCAGTACTTC
cdr3_length: 13; v_call: TRBV12-3/TRBV12-4; clone_size: many; d_call: .; j_call: TRBJ1-5; cdr3_aa: CASSWGRNQPQHF; cdr3_nt: TGTGCCAGCAGTTGGGGGCGAAATCAGCCCCAGCATTTT
cdr3_length: 16; v_call: TRBV7-3; clone_size: many; d_call: TRBD2; j_call: TRBJ2-3; cdr3_aa: CASSPGTSGGTDTQYF; cdr3_nt: TGTGCCAGCAGCCCAGGGACTAGCGGAGGCACAGATACGCAGTATTTT
cdr3_length: 13; v_call: TRBV20-1; clone_size: few; d_call: TRBD1; j_call: TRBJ2-7; cdr3_aa: CSAEGTGAAGQYF; cdr3_nt: TGCAGTGCCGAGGGGACAGGGGCCGCCGGGCAGTACTTC
cdr3_length: 15; v_call: TRBV4-3; clone_size: .; d_call: TRBD1; j_call: TRBJ2-5; cdr3_aa: CASSQLQGASETQYF; cdr3_nt: TGCGCCAGCAGCCAACTGCAGGGGGCATCAGAGACCCAGTACTTC
cdr3_length: 15; v_call: TRBV20-1; clone_size: few; d_call: .; j_call: TRBJ2-2; cdr3_aa: CSARVPAGGTGELFF; cdr3_nt: TGCAGTGCTAGAGTGCCAGCCGGCGGGACCGGGGAGCTGTTTTTT